The rows below give T cell receptor beta chains drawn from one sample of a study of shared clonotypes between healthy human individuals. Clones were read by immunoSEQ multiplex PCR, and TCRdb kept only the in-frame ones, dropping some. Of about 2.4 million clones in the sample, more than 85% are singletons; the top ten hold 0.36%. Sequencing was performed on naive CD4+ T cells from PBMCs. The receptor source for this set is a man between 18 and 35 years old in good health. Some clones in this sample may be carry-over from other donors' samples. Both conserved end residues are part of each CDR3. Each record gives: CDR3 DNA, CDR3 protein, D gene, J gene, CDR3 length, V gene, clone size. The D gene is left open where the match is weak. Only part of the rows carry a size: once, few, many, or a class if the clone is expanded.

CDR3 DNA: TGTGCCAGCAGCTTGGGGCAGTGGAGGGATGGCTACACCTTC; CDR3 protein: CASSLGQWRDGYTF; D gene: NA; J gene: TRBJ1-2; CDR3 length: 14; V gene: TRBV5-6; clone size: NA
CDR3 DNA: TGTGCCAGCAGCTTAGACTGGGGGCCTAGAGGAAACACCATATATTTT; CDR3 protein: CASSLDWGPRGNTIYF; D gene: NA; J gene: TRBJ1-3; CDR3 length: 16; V gene: TRBV7-2; clone size: NA
CDR3 DNA: TGTGCCAGCAGCTTCGGGTTCGTTTCCTACAATGAGCAGTTCTTC; CDR3 protein: CASSFGFVSYNEQFF; D gene: NA; J gene: TRBJ2-1; CDR3 length: 15; V gene: TRBV27; clone size: NA
CDR3 DNA: TGTGCCAGCAGCCCCCATGGACAGGCCTACGAGCAGTACTTC; CDR3 protein: CASSPHGQAYEQYF; D gene: TRBD1; J gene: TRBJ2-7; CDR3 length: 14; V gene: TRBV27; clone size: NA
CDR3 DNA: TGCAGCGCCCGAAGGGGTTTGGGCTACGAGCAGTACTTC; CDR3 protein: CSARRGLGYEQYF; D gene: NA; J gene: TRBJ2-7; CDR3 length: 13; V gene: TRBV29-1; clone size: NA
CDR3 DNA: TGTGCCAGCTCCCCCACAGCCCAAAGCTCTGGAAACACCATATATTTT; CDR3 protein: CASSPTAQSSGNTIYF; D gene: NA; J gene: TRBJ1-3; CDR3 length: 16; V gene: TRBV18; clone size: NA
CDR3 DNA: TGCGCCAGCAGCGCCCTTGGAGCGGGATACTACAATGAGCAGTTCTTC; CDR3 protein: CASSALGAGYYNEQFF; D gene: TRBD2; J gene: TRBJ2-1; CDR3 length: 16; V gene: TRBV10-1; clone size: NA
CDR3 DNA: TGTGCCAGCAGTGAACAGGGAAGGTACAATGAGCAGTTCTTC; CDR3 protein: CASSEQGRYNEQFF; D gene: NA; J gene: TRBJ2-1; CDR3 length: 14; V gene: TRBV2; clone size: NA
CDR3 DNA: TGCGCCAGCAGCGCTCCTAGCGGGAGCGGTACCGGGGAGCTGTTTTTT; CDR3 protein: CASSAPSGSGTGELFF; D gene: TRBD2; J gene: TRBJ2-2; CDR3 length: 16; V gene: TRBV5-1; clone size: NA
CDR3 DNA: TGCGCCAGCAGCCAAGAAGACACTTCTCCGAACACCGGGGAGCTGTTTTTT; CDR3 protein: CASSQEDTSPNTGELFF; D gene: NA; J gene: TRBJ2-2; CDR3 length: 17; V gene: TRBV4-3; clone size: NA
CDR3 DNA: TGTGCCAGTAGTCCCTGGAACAGCCCAGAAAAACTGTTTTTT; CDR3 protein: CASSPWNSPEKLFF; D gene: NA; J gene: TRBJ1-4; CDR3 length: 14; V gene: TRBV19; clone size: few
CDR3 DNA: TGTGCCAGCAGCTTTTCGGGGCCGAGGACAGATACGCAGTATTTT; CDR3 protein: CASSFSGPRTDTQYF; D gene: NA; J gene: TRBJ2-3; CDR3 length: 15; V gene: TRBV7-2; clone size: NA
CDR3 DNA: TGTGCCTGGAGTCCGGGACACAACACAGATACGCAGTATTTT; CDR3 protein: CAWSPGHNTDTQYF; D gene: NA; J gene: TRBJ2-3; CDR3 length: 14; V gene: TRBV30; clone size: NA
CDR3 DNA: TGTGCCAGCAGCGAGGGGACAGGGGCCTACAATGAGCAGTTCTTC; CDR3 protein: CASSEGTGAYNEQFF; D gene: TRBD1; J gene: TRBJ2-1; CDR3 length: 15; V gene: TRBV6-4; clone size: NA
CDR3 DNA: TGTGCCAGCAGCTGGGGGCGGCTATACACCGGGGAGCTGTTTTTT; CDR3 protein: CASSWGRLYTGELFF; D gene: NA; J gene: TRBJ2-2; CDR3 length: 15; V gene: TRBV7-2; clone size: NA
CDR3 DNA: TGTGCCAGCAGCTCTCGGATCCAAGAGACCCAGTACTTC; CDR3 protein: CASSSRIQETQYF; D gene: NA; J gene: TRBJ2-5; CDR3 length: 13; V gene: TRBV7-3; clone size: NA
CDR3 DNA: TGCGCCAGCAGCTTCGGGGCAACACCAGATACGCAGTATTTT; CDR3 protein: CASSFGATPDTQYF; D gene: NA; J gene: TRBJ2-3; CDR3 length: 14; V gene: TRBV5-1; clone size: NA
CDR3 DNA: TGCAGCGCCCGAGACAGGAAAAGCTCCTACGAGCAGTACTTC; CDR3 protein: CSARDRKSSYEQYF; D gene: NA; J gene: TRBJ2-7; CDR3 length: 14; V gene: TRBV29-1; clone size: NA
CDR3 DNA: TGTGCCTGGAGTGTTGGACTAGCGATCAGCACAGATACGCAGTATTTT; CDR3 protein: CAWSVGLAISTDTQYF; D gene: TRBD2; J gene: TRBJ2-3; CDR3 length: 16; V gene: TRBV30; clone size: NA
CDR3 DNA: TGTGCCAGCAGCGTAGGGGGACCCAAGAACACTGAAGCTTTCTTT; CDR3 protein: CASSVGGPKNTEAFF; D gene: NA; J gene: TRBJ1-1; CDR3 length: 15; V gene: TRBV9; clone size: NA